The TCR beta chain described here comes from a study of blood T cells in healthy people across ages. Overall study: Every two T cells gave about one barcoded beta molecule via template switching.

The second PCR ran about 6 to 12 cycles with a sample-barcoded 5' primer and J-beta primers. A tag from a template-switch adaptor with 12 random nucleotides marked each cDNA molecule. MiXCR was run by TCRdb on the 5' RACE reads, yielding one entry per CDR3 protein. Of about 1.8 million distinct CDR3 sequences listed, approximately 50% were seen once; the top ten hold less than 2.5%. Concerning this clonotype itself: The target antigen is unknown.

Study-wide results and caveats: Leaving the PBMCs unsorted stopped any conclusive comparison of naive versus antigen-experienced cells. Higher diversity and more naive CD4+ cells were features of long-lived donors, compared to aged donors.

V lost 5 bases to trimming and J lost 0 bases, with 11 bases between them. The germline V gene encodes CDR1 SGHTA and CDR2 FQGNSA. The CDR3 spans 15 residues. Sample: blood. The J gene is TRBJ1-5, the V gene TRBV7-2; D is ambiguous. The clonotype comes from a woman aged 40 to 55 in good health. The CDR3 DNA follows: TGTGCCAGCAGCGCCGGGCCGAATAGCAATCAGCCCCAGCATTTT. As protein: CASSAGPNSNQPQHF. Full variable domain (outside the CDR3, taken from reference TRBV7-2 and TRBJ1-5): GAGVSQSPSNKVTEKGKDVELRCDPISGHTALYWYRQSLGQGLEFLIYFQGNSAPDKSGLPSDRFSAERTGGSVSTLTIQRTQQEDSAVYLCASSAGPNSNQPQHFGDGTRLSIL.